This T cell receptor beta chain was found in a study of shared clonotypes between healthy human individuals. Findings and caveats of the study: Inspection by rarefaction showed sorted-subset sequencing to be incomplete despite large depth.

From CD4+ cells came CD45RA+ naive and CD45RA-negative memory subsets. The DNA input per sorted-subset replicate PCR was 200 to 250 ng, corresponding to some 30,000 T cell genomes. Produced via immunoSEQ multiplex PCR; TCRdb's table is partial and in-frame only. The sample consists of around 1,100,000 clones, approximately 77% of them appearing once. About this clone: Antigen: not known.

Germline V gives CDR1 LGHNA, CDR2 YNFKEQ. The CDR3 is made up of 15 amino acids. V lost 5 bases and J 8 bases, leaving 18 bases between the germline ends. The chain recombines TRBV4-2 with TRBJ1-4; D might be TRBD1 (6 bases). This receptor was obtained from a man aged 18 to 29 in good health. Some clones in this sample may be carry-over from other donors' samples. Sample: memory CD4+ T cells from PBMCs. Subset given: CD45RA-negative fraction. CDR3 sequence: CASSKSDSDGEKLFF. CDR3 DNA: TGTGCCAGCAGCAAGTCGGACAGTGATGGCGAAAAACTGTTTTTT.